One and the same sample provided the 25 T cell receptor beta chains below, sequenced in a study of persistence of HIV-infected CD4 T cells. For these receptors, no antigen is known. The stimulus was an HIV-1 Gag 15-mer peptide pool, 0.9 to 1 ug/peptide/mL. CD40L-negative CD69-negative CD45RO-high memory CD4+ T cells were sorted as populations depleted of antigen-responding cells. This was the immunoSEQ version 4 assay in survey mode. TCRdb's table, derived via immunoSEQ multiplex PCR, lists solely in-frame clones and lacks some. The table lists around 39,000 clones, 75% to 85% of them singletons. The material sequenced was cultured CD4+ T cells from PBMCs, taken from a patient who received antiretroviral therapy. The receptors come from an adult with HIV. The donor label of this sample is uncertain.

V usage is TRBV7-2 and J usage is TRBJ2-3; TRBD1 matches 11 bases. V lost 5 bases, J lost 3 bases, and 4 bases stayed unmatched. The CDR3 runs 15 residues. Looked up from germline, CDR1 is SGHTA and CDR2 is FQGNSA. CDR3 DNA sequence: TGTGCCAGCAGCGACGGACAGGGGGCAACAGATACGCAGTATTTT. Protein: CASSDGQGATDTQYF. Full variable domain (missing parts from reference TRBV7-2 and TRBJ2-3): GAGVSQSPSNKVTEKGKDVELRCDPISGHTALYWYRQSLGQGLEFLIYFQGNSAPDKSGLPSDRFSAERTGGSVSTLTIQRTQQEDSAVYLCASSDGQGATDTQYFGPGTRLTVL.

The chain links TRBV18 to TRBJ2-2, with no clear D. The CDR3 sequence is 14 residues long. The V gene lost 0 bases and the J gene lost 3 bases, with 5 bases spanning the gap. Germline V lookup: CDR1 KGHSH, CDR2 LQKENI. Here the CDR3 reads CASSPPLDTGELFF. The CDR3 coding sequence is TGTGCCAGCTCACCACCGTTGGACACCGGGGAGCTGTTTTTT.

The J gene is TRBJ1-2, the V gene TRBV27; 7 bases agree with TRBD1. This CDR3 contains 14 residues. V dropped 4 bases and J dropped 4; count of bases not matched to a gene: 6. The germline CDR1 and CDR2 sequences are MNHEY and SMNVEV (reference sequence). CDR3 nucleotides: TGTGCCAGCAGTTATACAGGGGCGAGCTATGGCTACACCTTC. Translation: CASSYTGASYGYTF.

V is TRBV19 and J is TRBJ1-2; a possible D gene is TRBD1 (5 bases). V gave up 5 bases and J gave up 5 bases, with 15 bases separating them. This CDR3 spans 14 amino acids. CDR1 LNHDA and CDR2 SQIVND come from the germline V gene (reference sequence). CDR3 in amino acids: CASSLPGRQYGYTF. The CDR3 DNA reads as TGTGCCAGTAGTCTACCGGGACGGCAATATGGCTACACCTTC. Full variable domain (missing parts from reference TRBV19 and TRBJ1-2): DGGITQSPKYLFRKEGQNVTLSCEQNLNHDAMYWYRQDPGQGLRLIYYSQIVNDFQKGDIAEGYSVSREKKESFPLTVTSAQKNPTAFYLCASSLPGRQYGYTFGSGTRLTVV.

This clone has only one observation. This chain joins TRBV3-1 (or the pseudogene TRBV3-2) and TRBJ2-5; TRBD1 might be the D (5 bases). Germline V CDR1 and CDR2: LGHDT, YNNKEL (reference sequence). The CDR3 spans 14 residues. The ends were cut back, 4 bases at V and 5 bases at J, with 14 bases in the middle. CDR3 residues: CASSLPQGLETQYF. DNA for the CDR3: TGTGCCAGCAGCCTCCCGCAGGGCCTTGAGACCCAGTACTTC.

The chain links TRBV5-1 to TRBJ1-4; the D gene is possibly TRBD1 (5 bases). V was shortened by 2 bases and J by 5 bases, with 10 bases between the two germline ends. CDR3 length equals 14 residues. The germline gives CDR1 SGHRS, CDR2 YFSETQ. The DNA of the CDR3 is TGCGCCAGCAGCTTTCCGGGGGTCAATGAAAAACTGTTTTTT. Protein sequence: CASSFPGVNEKLFF.

J is TRBJ1-1 and V is TRBV6-5, with D possibly matching TRBD1 (6 bases). This CDR3 region has 13 residues. V was pared by 5 bases and J by 4 bases, with 11 bases between. Germline V gives CDR1 MNHEY, CDR2 SVGAGI. The CDR3 protein is CASSRDIGTEAFF. The CDR3 nucleotides read TGTGCCAGCAGTCGGGACATCGGCACTGAAGCTTTCTTT.

V is TRBV7-9 and J is TRBJ1-6; tentative D call: TRBD1 (5 bases). The CDR3 covers 15 residues. CDR1 SEHNR and CDR2 FQNEAQ come from the germline V gene (reference sequence). V was clipped by 5 bases and J by 5 bases, with 13 bases between them. In DNA, the CDR3 is TGTGCCAGCAGCCCTCAGGGTACGGATAATTCACCCCTCCACTTT. This encodes CASSPQGTDNSPLHF.

The chain uses TRBV6-5 and TRBJ2-7; maybe TRBD1 (6 bases). CDR3 length equals 14 residues. Germline-derived CDR1 and CDR2 are MNHEY and SVGAGI. V was clipped by 2 bases and J by 7 bases, with 15 bases between them. CDR3 loop: CASSYATGPREQYF. CDR3 DNA: TGTGCCAGCAGTTACGCAACAGGGCCCAGGGAGCAGTACTTC.

With respect to this clone: Different DNA sequences within this sample yield the same CDR3. The chain employs TRBV10-2 and TRBJ1-5; 8 bases align to TRBD1. J was trimmed by 4 bases and V by 4 bases; bases with no gene match: 12. The CDR3 extends over 17 amino acids. CDR1 is WSHSY and CDR2 is SAAADI in the germline V gene. CDR3 loop: CASSGAGGAGGNQPQHF. CDR3 bases: TGCGCCAGCAGTGGGGCAGGGGGCGCAGGGGGAAATCAGCCCCAGCATTTT.

A single count supports this clone. V usage is TRBV19 and J usage is TRBJ1-4; TRBD1 is a possible D gene (5 bases). CDR3 length equals 13 residues. V dropped 5 bases and J dropped 4 bases, with 8 bases sitting between them. Germline CDR1 LNHDA, CDR2 SQIVND (reference sequence). CDR3 residues: CASSSGLNEKLFF. DNA for the CDR3: TGTGCCAGTAGTTCGGGACTTAATGAAAAACTGTTTTTT.

The rearrangement links TRBV3-1 (or the pseudogene TRBV3-2) to TRBJ2-3; either TRBD1 or TRBD2 may supply D (5 bases each). Germline lookup yields CDR1 LGHDT and CDR2 YNNKEL (reference sequence). This CDR3 has 15 residues. V shed 1 base and J shed 5 bases, with 13 bases lying between them. Written as DNA, the CDR3 is TGTGCCAGCAGCCAAGGGGATCTGGGGGTAGATACGCAGTATTTT. It codes for CASSQGDLGVDTQYF.

This clone was counted a few times. The chain couples TRBV14 to TRBJ1-6; possible D gene TRBD1, 6 bases. Germline V gives CDR1 SGHDN, CDR2 FVKESK. The V and J ends lost 5 bases and 8 bases respectively, with 16 bases between them. The CDR3 is 15 residues long. The CDR3 spells CASSSRTDWDSPLHF. The CDR3 nucleotides read TGTGCCAGCAGCTCGCGGACAGATTGGGATTCACCCCTCCACTTT.

The chain combines TRBV5-4 with TRBJ1-2, with unresolved D. The CDR3 length is 14 residues. V was shortened by 1 base and J by 5 bases, with 12 bases between the two germline ends. From germline, CDR1 is SGHNT and CDR2 YYREEE (reference sequence). The CDR3 here is CASSLPGVEYGYTF. The CDR3 coding sequence is TGTGCCAGCAGCTTGCCTGGGGTAGAGTATGGCTACACCTTC.

This rearrangement joins TRBV2 to TRBJ1-3; no definite D call. CDR3 size: 13 residues. Deletions cut 4 bases from V and 4 bases from J, with 8 bases between. CDR1 is SNHLY and CDR2 is FYNNEI in the germline V gene. The CDR3: CASSVSGGNTIYF. The CDR3, as DNA: TGTGCCAGCAGTGTTTCCGGGGGAAACACCATATATTTT. The complete variable domain, with remaining parts taken from reference TRBV2 and TRBJ1-3, reads EPEVTQTPSHQVTQMGQEVILRCVPISNHLYFYWYRQILGQKVEFLVSFYNNEISEKSEIFDDQFSVERPDGSNFTLKIRSTKLEDSAMYFCASSVSGGNTIYFGEGSWLTVV.

This chain connects TRBV24-1 to TRBJ2-5; TRBD2 agrees at 7 bases. V lost 0 bases, J lost 5 bases, and 5 bases stayed unmatched. The V gene's germline CDR1 is KGHDR and CDR2 SFDVKD. CDR3 length: 15 residues. CDR3: CATSDLRQGGETQYF. CDR3 nucleotide sequence: TGTGCCACCAGTGATTTGCGGCAGGGAGGGGAGACCCAGTACTTC.

The sample holds a few counts of this clone. CDR3 sequence: CASSSRSPLHF. The DNA of the CDR3 is TGTGCCAGCAGCTCTCGGTCCCCCCTCCACTTT. J is TRBJ1-6 and V is TRBV12-3 or TRBV12-4; no clear D gene. This CDR3 is built from 11 residues. V was cut by 6 bases and J by 13 bases, with 10 bases left in between.

The chain is built from TRBV6-5 and TRBJ1-5; D not resolved. The CDR3 spans 16 residues. Trimming took 0 bases from V and 6 from J, leaving 15 bases between them. The germline gives CDR1 MNHEY, CDR2 SVGAGI. CDR3 bases: TGTGCCAGCAGTTACTCTAAGGTACGGGTCGGTCAGCCCCAGCATTTT. It yields the protein CASSYSKVRVGQPQHF.

The chain combines TRBV20-1 with TRBJ2-7; 12 bases are shared with TRBD1. CDR3 size: 15 residues. V was clipped by 3 bases and J by 7 bases; unmatched bases: 10. The germline V gene has CDR1 DFQATT and CDR2 SNEGSKA (reference sequence). The CDR3 is CSASWAGQGAREQYF. CDR3 nucleotides: TGCAGTGCTAGTTGGGCGGGACAGGGGGCGCGGGAGCAGTACTTC.

The rearrangement links TRBV6-5 to TRBJ1-2; the D gene is possibly TRBD1 (5 bases). The CDR3 sequence is 15 residues long. V lost 5 bases and J 3 bases, leaving 16 bases between the germline ends. Germline V gene data show CDR1 as MNHEY and CDR2 as SVGAGI. CDR3 sequence (DNA): TGTGCCAGCAGTCGTCAAGAGCAGGGCCACTATGGCTACACCTTC. It is translated as CASSRQEQGHYGYTF.

This chain links TRBV6-1 with TRBJ2-4, with unresolved D. The CDR3 extends over 18 amino acids. Germline CDR1 MNHNS, CDR2 SASEGT. V dropped 2 bases and J dropped 0 bases, with 17 bases sitting between them. CDR3 in amino acids: CASSEIRSRPGAKNIQYF. CDR3 nucleotide sequence: TGTGCCAGCAGTGAAATAAGATCCAGGCCCGGAGCCAAAAACATTCAGTACTTC.

The chain recombines TRBV5-5 with TRBJ1-5, with D unresolved. This CDR3 is built from 17 residues. Germline CDR1 and CDR2: SGHKS and YYEKEE (reference sequence). The V and J ends lost 0 bases and 0 bases respectively, with 13 bases between them. The CDR3 loop is CASSLARADYSNQPQHF. The DNA of the CDR3 is TGTGCCAGCAGCTTGGCCCGGGCTGATTATAGCAATCAGCCCCAGCATTTT.

The chain joins TRBV30 to TRBJ1-2; 10 nucleotides match TRBD1. Losses at the gene ends were 0 bases for V and 5 bases for J; bases not matched to a gene: 6. The CDR3 is 15 amino acids. The germline V gene has CDR1 GTSNPN and CDR2 SVGIG (reference sequence). The CDR3 sequence is CAWSVRGTGAYGYTF. CDR3 nucleotides: TGTGCCTGGAGTGTACGAGGGACAGGGGCTTATGGCTACACCTTC. The full variable domain, in which reference TRBV30 and TRBJ1-2 provide the parts outside the CDR3, is SQTIHQWPATLVQPVGSPLSLECTVEGTSNPNLYWYRQAAGRGLQLLFYSVGIGQISSEVPQNLSASRPQDRQFILSSKKLLLSDSGFYLCAWSVRGTGAYGYTFGSGTRLTVV.

This clone appeared once. The CDR3 spells CAWRGGGRNTEAFF. In DNA form, the CDR3 reads TGTGCCTGGAGGGGAGGAGGGAGGAACACTGAAGCTTTCTTT. This chain uses TRBV30 with TRBJ1-1; D is ambiguous. The CDR3 spans 14 residues. Per germline, CDR1 GTSNPN and CDR2 SVGIG (reference sequence). Trimming shortened V by 3 bases and J by 1 base, and 12 bases separated the two germline ends.

The chain couples TRBV5-1 to TRBJ2-1, with 11 positions matching TRBD2. Germline loops: CDR1 SGHRS, CDR2 YFSETQ. V trimming: 1 base; J trimming: 9 bases; junction bases outside the gene matches: 6. This CDR3 comprises 15 residues. CDR3 protein: CASSLLSGGAGEQFF. CDR3 nucleotides: TGCGCCAGCAGCTTGCTTAGCGGGGGGGCCGGTGAGCAGTTCTTC.